This T cell receptor (beta chain) was captured in a study of blood T cell repertoires in COVID-19. Turning to the study itself: COVID-19 samples collected from the United States, Italy and Spain covered acute and convalescent phases. PBMCs, B-cell-depleted T cells, or T cells were the source of the cDNA or gDNA that made up the material.

Trimming took 4 bases from V and 5 from J; bases not matched to a gene: 5. From germline, CDR1 is SGHRS and CDR2 YFSETQ. This CDR3 has 14 residues. Authors' processing steps: Nucleated cell counts were estimated from reference gene primer amplification. Generated by immunoSEQ multiplex PCR, the TCRdb table keeps only in-frame clones and is missing some. V and J calls and clone size are given by that table; D and trimming were obtained from the DNA. The profile shows about 240,000 clones, around 86% of them singletons. Specimen: peripheral blood. The chain uses TRBV5-1 and TRBJ2-2; TRBD2 agrees at 7 bases. This TCR was sampled from a woman aged 25 to 39 who had recovered from COVID-19. The CDR3 DNA sequence: TGCGCCAGCAGCCCGGGGGGATCTACCGGGGAGCTGTTTTTT. This encodes CASSPGGSTGELFF.